This T cell receptor (beta chain) was captured in a study of cytomegalovirus exposure and HLA in healthy donors. Whole-study results and caveats: Data from an earlier analysis indicated that most TCR beta V segments were productive either about 87% or about 30% of the time. Reportedly, cytomegalovirus status was diagnosed with high sensitivity and specificity. Equally common other TCR beta chains were less clonally expanded than HLA-associated ones, a later analysis found.

With respect to this clone: Its antigen is not identified.

The PCR ran on 60 Vbeta and 13 Jbeta primers. The method was immunoSEQ multiplex PCR; TCRdb's version includes in-frame clones alone and lacks a portion of them. Seen in this sample are roughly 60,000 clones; the ten most common clones hold approximately 4%. This TCR was recovered from a woman between 18 and 30 years old in good health and CMV-seronegative. Material for sequencing was PBMCs.

The CDR3 DNA reads as TGTGCCAGCAGCGCCGGAGGTGAAGCTTTCTTT. It codes for CASSAGGEAFF. V and J are TRBV9 and TRBJ1-1; D is undetermined. V lost 3 bases to trimming and J lost 7 bases, with 7 bases between them. The CDR3 runs 11 residues. Germline values: CDR1 SGDLS, CDR2 YYNGEE.